A selection of T cell receptor beta chains follows, all from one sample in a study of blood T cell repertoires in COVID-19. Clones were read by immunoSEQ multiplex PCR, and TCRdb kept only the in-frame ones, dropping some. The table has around 140,000 clones, under 90% seen once. Sequencing was performed on peripheral blood. These receptors came from a man aged 70 or older who had recovered from COVID-19. CDR3s include the opening cysteine and the closing phenylalanine or tryptophan. D genes are given only for firm matches. Rows give clone size only sometimes, using once, few, many, or a class for an expanded clone.

TRBV19	.	.	TRBJ1-5	CASSGQTGFNQPQHF	TGTGCCAGTAGTGGCCAAACAGGATTCAATCAGCCCCAGCATTTT
TRBV21-1	.	.	TRBJ2-7	CASSPLEQYF	TGTGCCAGCAGCCCCCTCGAGCAGTACTTC
TRBV5-1	.	TRBD2	TRBJ2-7	CASSRSGAGSYEQYF	TGCGCCAGCAGCAGAAGCGGGGCGGGCTCCTACGAGCAGTACTTC
TRBV7-5	few	.	TRBJ2-7	CARSPQSYEQYF	TGTGCCAGAAGCCCCCAGTCCTACGAGCAGTACTTC
TRBV2	.	.	TRBJ1-5	CASSQGLGGVQPQHF	TGTGCCAGCAGCCAAGGTTTAGGGGGAGTTCAGCCCCAGCATTTT
TRBV7-2	.	TRBD1	TRBJ2-3	CASSLGQGRDTQYF	TGTGCCAGCAGCTTAGGACAGGGGAGGGATACGCAGTATTTT
TRBV6-5	few	.	TRBJ2-3	CASSNRDSHTQYF	TGTGCCAGCAGTAACCGGGACTCACATACGCAGTATTTT
TRBV5-4	.	TRBD1	TRBJ1-2	CASSSGQGGYGYTF	TGTGCCAGCAGCTCAGGACAGGGGGGCTATGGCTACACCTTC
TRBV7-9	few	TRBD2	TRBJ2-1	CASSLVLAGGYNEQFF	TGTGCCAGCAGCTTAGTGCTAGCGGGAGGGTACAATGAGCAGTTCTTC
TRBV15	.	.	TRBJ1-2	CATSRDRGYGYTF	TGTGCCACCAGCAGAGACAGAGGCTATGGCTACACCTTC
TRBV3-1/TRBV3-2	.	TRBD2	TRBJ2-3	CASSQGTSGRTDTQYF	TGTGCCAGCAGCCAAGGGACTAGCGGTCGCACAGATACGCAGTATTTT
TRBV27	.	.	TRBJ1-5	CASSLFRSQPQHF	TGTGCCAGCAGTTTATTTCGGTCGCAGCCCCAGCATTTT
TRBV7-3	.	.	TRBJ2-3	CASSPSGGTDTQYF	TGTGCCAGCAGCCCATCAGGGGGCACAGATACGCAGTATTTT
TRBV3-1/TRBV3-2	.	.	TRBJ2-2	CASADTGELFF	TGTGCCAGTGCGGACACCGGGGAGCTGTTTTTT
TRBV29-1	medium-sized	.	TRBJ2-7	CSVSDSSYEQYF	TGCAGCGTCTCAGACTCCTCCTACGAGCAGTACTTC
TRBV29-1	.	TRBD1	TRBJ2-7	CSVEATGGVEQYF	TGCAGCGTTGAAGCGACAGGGGGCGTCGAGCAGTACTTC
TRBV6-2/TRBV6-3	.	TRBD2	TRBJ2-1	CASSSIPGTSGGSYNEQFF	TGTGCCAGCAGTTCCATTCCCGGGACTAGCGGGGGCTCCTACAATGAGCAGTTCTTC
TRBV7-9	.	.	TRBJ1-2	CASSLGSSYGYTF	TGTGCCAGCAGCTTAGGTTCCTCCTATGGCTACACCTTC
TRBV5-1	few	TRBD1	TRBJ2-2	CASSERGRGTGELFF	TGCGCCAGCAGCGAACGGGGCAGGGGGACCGGGGAGCTGTTTTTT
TRBV29-1	.	.	TRBJ1-2	CSVDPEAAHYGYTF	TGCAGCGTGGATCCCGAGGCAGCGCACTATGGCTACACCTTC
TRBV7-2	.	.	TRBJ1-2	CASSKGEGYTF	TGTGCCAGCAGCAAGGGGGAGGGCTACACCTTC
TRBV27	.	TRBD1	TRBJ2-4	CASSDPGRTGKNIQYF	TGTGCCAGCAGTGACCCGGGAAGGACAGGGAAAAACATTCAGTACTTC
TRBV9	few	TRBD2	TRBJ2-1	CASSGLAGDNEQFF	TGTGCCAGCAGCGGACTAGCGGGAGACAATGAGCAGTTCTTC
TRBV11-2	.	.	TRBJ2-1	CASSLEGGKGNEQFF	TGTGCCAGCAGCTTAGAAGGGGGAAAGGGCAATGAGCAGTTCTTC
TRBV13	.	TRBD1	TRBJ2-6	CASSRGQGESGANVLTF	TGTGCCAGCAGCAGAGGACAGGGGGAGTCTGGGGCCAACGTCCTGACTTTC
TRBV3-1/TRBV3-2	.	TRBD1	TRBJ2-6	CASSQEWGKGARSGANVLTF	TGTGCCAGCAGCCAAGAGTGGGGGAAGGGGGCTCGCTCTGGGGCCAACGTCCTGACTTTC
TRBV6-4	.	.	TRBJ2-3	CASSLQALADSTDTQYF	TGTGCCAGCAGTCTACAAGCCTTAGCGGACAGCACAGATACGCAGTATTTT
TRBV2	.	.	TRBJ2-5	CASSRDIQETQYF	TGTGCCAGCAGTCGGGACATACAAGAGACCCAGTACTTC
TRBV6-5	.	.	TRBJ1-2	CASSYSSDSAPYGYTF	TGTGCCAGCAGTTACTCCAGCGACAGCGCTCCTTATGGCTACACCTTC
TRBV28	.	.	TRBJ2-7	CASSLIAYEQYF	TGTGCCAGCAGTTTAATAGCCTACGAGCAGTACTTC
TRBV4-1	few	TRBD1	TRBJ1-2	CASSHSRDRARYYGYTF	TGCGCCAGCAGCCACTCCCGGGACAGGGCCCGATACTATGGCTACACCTTC
TRBV27	.	.	TRBJ1-1	CASLGQPNTEAFF	TGTGCCAGCCTCGGACAGCCGAACACTGAAGCTTTCTTT
TRBV4-3	.	TRBD2	TRBJ2-2	CASSPSLAGAIRGELFF	TGCGCCAGCAGCCCGAGCCTAGCGGGGGCCATCCGCGGGGAGCTGTTTTTT
TRBV11-2	.	.	TRBJ2-7	CASSLGGSYEQYF	TGTGCCAGCAGCTTAGGAGGATCCTACGAGCAGTACTTC
TRBV7-3	.	TRBD1	TRBJ2-2	CASSGDSSNTGELFF	TGTGCCAGCAGCGGGGACAGCTCGAACACCGGGGAGCTGTTTTTT
TRBV6-5	.	.	TRBJ2-7	CASAFLGEQYF	TGTGCCAGCGCCTTCCTAGGCGAGCAGTACTTC